The 20 T cell receptor beta chains below come from one sample, sequenced in a study of blood T cell repertoires in COVID-19 (dated by TCRdb to between 2020 and 2021). Libraries came from the immunoSEQ multiplex PCR assay. As stored in TCRdb, this immuneACCESS dataset retains in-frame rearrangements with V and J assigned. A fraction of the clones does not appear; measured against another copy, unresolved V genes explain less than half of the discrepancy, and the remainder lacks a known reason. This sample gives 200,000 to 250,000 clones in total; 84% of them show up just once. The ten largest clonotypes hold 4.5% to 6% of the sample. What was sequenced was peripheral blood. These receptors originate from a woman aged 55 to 70 who had recovered from COVID-19.

The count of this clone is one. V is TRBV11-2 and J is TRBJ2-3; TRBD2 might be the D (6 bases). From germline, CDR1 is SGHAT and CDR2 FQNNGV. Trimming took 4 bases from V and 0 from J, leaving 17 bases between them. The CDR3 has 17 residues. The DNA for the CDR3 is TGTGCCAGCAGCTCCCCGGGACTTGGCCCTAGCACAGATACGCAGTATTTT. Its translation is CASSSPGLGPSTDTQYF.

This rearrangement joins TRBV4-1 to TRBJ2-2; TRBD1 agrees at 7 bases. CDR3 length equals 15 residues. The junction had 4 bases not matched to a gene; V was cut back by 2 bases and J by 4 bases. CDR1 and CDR2 (germline): MGHRA, YSYEKL. The CDR3 here is CASSQLDRSTGELFF. The CDR3 region has the DNA TGCGCCAGCAGCCAACTGGACAGGAGCACCGGGGAGCTGTTTTTT.

The chain combines TRBV20-1 with TRBJ1-2, with 8 positions matching TRBD1. Germline CDR1 DFQATT, CDR2 SNEGSKA (reference sequence). The CDR3 runs to 11 residues. The CDR3 reads CSADRVYGYTF. The CDR3 DNA follows: TGCAGCGCGGACAGGGTCTATGGCTACACCTTC.

The V gene is TRBV6-5, the J gene TRBJ2-2; the D gene is possibly TRBD1 (6 bases). There are 13 residues in the CDR3. CDR1 MNHEY and CDR2 SVGAGI come from the germline V gene. Trimming pared 6 bases from V and 7 bases from J, leaving 12 bases between. The DNA of the CDR3 is TGTGCCAGCAGAAAACCAGGGGTCGGGGAGCTGTTTTTT. Residues: CASRKPGVGELFF.

The chain links TRBV21-1 to TRBJ1-1; the D call in the table, TRBD1, was not verified against the DNA. TRBV21-1 constitutes a pseudogene. The CDR3 runs to 17 residues. The CDR3 loop is CASNTLRDRGQNTEAFF. The DNA of the CDR3 is TGTGCCAGCAATACACTCCGGGACAGGGGACAGAACACTGAAGCTTTCTTT.

J is TRBJ1-3 and V is TRBV7-9; D might be TRBD1 (5 bases). The V and J ends lost 4 bases and 6 bases respectively, with 13 bases between them. This CDR3 has 14 amino acids. Germline CDR1 is SEHNR and CDR2 is FQNEAQ (reference sequence). In DNA form, the CDR3 reads TGTGCCAGCAGCTCCGCGGGGGTGGAAAACACCATATATTTT. Amino acids: CASSSAGVENTIYF. Combining the CDR3 with reference TRBV7-9 and TRBJ1-3 gives the whole variable domain DTGVSQNPRHKITKRGQNVTFRCDPISEHNRLYWYRQTLGQGPEFLTYFQNEAQLEKSRLLSDRFSAERPKGSFSTLEIQRTEQGDSAMYLCASSSAGVENTIYFGEGSWLTVV.

The V call is TRBV27, the J call TRBJ2-7, with a possible D match to TRBD1 (6 bases). CDR3 size: 14 residues. Trimming took 2 bases from V and 5 from J, leaving 13 bases between them. Germline V gene sequence: CDR1 MNHEY, CDR2 SMNVEV (reference sequence). CDR3 in DNA: TGTGCCAGCAGTTTAGGTCTCAGGGACAACGAGCAGTACTTC. Its translation: CASSLGLRDNEQYF.

This clone was counted a single time. The chain combines TRBV2 with TRBJ1-3; 10 nucleotides line up with TRBD1. Trimming took 6 bases from V and 8 from J; bases not matched to a gene: 7. Germline loops: CDR1 SNHLY, CDR2 FYNNEI. The CDR3 extends over 14 amino acids. Written as DNA, the CDR3 is TGTGCCAGCAGGATTGACAGGGGGCCTGACACCATATATTTT. It codes for CASRIDRGPDTIYF.

For the CDR3, the DNA is TGTGCCAGCACCCCGGACAGGGGTGATGAAAAACTGTTTTTT. Its protein is CASTPDRGDEKLFF. The chain couples TRBV2 to TRBJ1-4; 9 nucleotides match TRBD1. The CDR3 has 14 residues. Per germline, CDR1 SNHLY and CDR2 FYNNEI. V gave up 7 bases and J gave up 6 bases; unmatched junction bases: 6.

The chain combines TRBV3-1 (or the pseudogene TRBV3-2) with TRBJ2-5, with D perhaps matching TRBD1 (5 bases). The CDR3 has 15 amino acids. Germline V gene sequence: CDR1 LGHDT, CDR2 YNNKEL (reference sequence). V lost 4 bases and J lost 5, with 17 bases in between. CDR3 nucleotide sequence: TGTGCCAGCAGCCGGGGCTCCATAACTTTCGAGACCCAGTACTTC. Its protein is CASSRGSITFETQYF.

V and J are TRBV12-3 or TRBV12-4 and TRBJ1-2; no clear D gene. Trimming shortened V by 5 bases and J by 4 bases, and 11 bases separated the two germline ends. CDR3 length: 13 residues. The CDR3 spells CASSTTDTYGYTF. CDR3 nucleotides: TGTGCCAGCAGTACCACAGATACCTATGGCTACACCTTC.

The chain employs TRBV7-9 and TRBJ2-1, with 8 positions matching TRBD1. V was pared by 6 bases and J by 4 bases, with 11 bases of the junction left unmatched. CDR1 is SEHNR and CDR2 is FQNEAQ in the germline V gene (reference sequence). The CDR3 has 16 residues. The DNA of the CDR3 is TGTGCCAGCAGAGGGACTGGGACAGGTGGTTACAATGAGCAGTTCTTC. This sequence encodes CASRGTGTGGYNEQFF. Full variable domain (remainder filled in from reference TRBV7-9 and TRBJ2-1): DTGVSQNPRHKITKRGQNVTFRCDPISEHNRLYWYRQTLGQGPEFLTYFQNEAQLEKSRLLSDRFSAERPKGSFSTLEIQRTEQGDSAMYLCASRGTGTGGYNEQFFGPGTRLTVL.

The chain is built from TRBV5-6 and TRBJ2-1, with TRBD1 matching 8 bases. Germline V lookup: CDR1 SGHDT, CDR2 YYEEEE. Trimming at V came to 4 bases and at J to 9 bases, leaving 6 bases not matched to a gene. This CDR3 region has 13 residues. The CDR3 is CASSTPTGAEQFF. Written as DNA, the CDR3 is TGTGCCAGCAGCACCCCGACAGGGGCTGAGCAGTTCTTC.

The chain links TRBV2 to TRBJ2-2; a possible D gene is TRBD1 (6 bases). Between the trimmed V and J ends, which lost 3 bases and 0 bases, there was a span of 8 bases. Germline loops: CDR1 SNHLY, CDR2 FYNNEI. The CDR3 is made up of 15 amino acids. The chain's CDR3 is CASSEQGPNTGELFF. In DNA form, the CDR3 reads TGTGCCAGCAGTGAGCAGGGGCCGAACACCGGGGAGCTGTTTTTT. Full variable domain (remainder filled in from reference TRBV2 and TRBJ2-2): EPEVTQTPSHQVTQMGQEVILRCVPISNHLYFYWYRQILGQKVEFLVSFYNNEISEKSEIFDDQFSVERPDGSNFTLKIRSTKLEDSAMYFCASSEQGPNTGELFFGEGSRLTVL.

The chain is built from TRBV21-1 and TRBJ1-6; TRBD1 is taken as the D call from the table, unchecked against the DNA. TRBV21-1 is described as a pseudogene. The length of the CDR3 is 15 residues. DNA for the CDR3: TGTGCCAGCAGCAAACGGTCAGGGTTTGGGTCACCCCTCCACTTT. This codes for CASSKRSGFGSPLHF.

The V call is TRBV30, the J call TRBJ1-1, with D possibly being TRBD1 (5 bases). The CDR3 loop spans 14 amino acids. CDR1 GTSNPN and CDR2 SVGIG come from the germline V gene (reference sequence). Trimming removed 0 bases at V and 4 bases at J, with 12 bases between. The CDR3 region is CAWSVRAGITEAFF. CDR3 DNA: TGTGCCTGGAGTGTACGGGCAGGGATCACTGAAGCTTTCTTT.

This rearrangement joins TRBV9 to TRBJ1-1, with D maybe TRBD1 (5 bases). The germline V gene encodes CDR1 SGDLS and CDR2 YYNGEE. The CDR3 extends over 14 amino acids. V shed 3 bases and J shed 5 bases, with 14 bases lying between them. CDR3 residues: CASSALRVGTEAFF. The CDR3 DNA reads as TGTGCCAGCAGCGCTCTCAGGGTAGGAACTGAAGCTTTCTTT.

The rearrangement uses TRBV30 and TRBJ2-5; TRBD1 matches at 8 bases. Looked up from germline, CDR1 is GTSNPN and CDR2 is SVGIG (reference sequence). This CDR3 contains 16 residues. After removal of 0 bases from V and 2 bases from J, the junction contained 8 bases not matched to a gene. CDR3 nucleotide sequence: TGTGCCTGGAGTGTTCACCCCGGACAGGGTCAAGAGACCCAGTACTTC. Its translation is CAWSVHPGQGQETQYF.

This clone was picked up a small number of times. The V gene is TRBV6-5, the J gene TRBJ2-1, with 11 positions matching TRBD2. Germline V gene data show CDR1 as MNHEY and CDR2 as SVGAGI. This CDR3 has 14 residues. The trim removed 10 bases at V and 5 bases at J, leaving 7 bases unmatched. CDR3: CATETSGDDNEQFF. In DNA form, the CDR3 reads TGTGCCACCGAGACTAGCGGGGACGACAATGAGCAGTTCTTC.

This rearrangement joins TRBV9 to TRBJ2-5; D is undetermined. V was pared by 5 bases and J by 2 bases, with 7 bases between. CDR1 is SGDLS, CDR2 YYNGEE, per germline. This CDR3 contains 12 residues. CDR3 in DNA: TGTGCCAGCAGTGACTCACAAGAGACCCAGTACTTC. As protein: CASSDSQETQYF.